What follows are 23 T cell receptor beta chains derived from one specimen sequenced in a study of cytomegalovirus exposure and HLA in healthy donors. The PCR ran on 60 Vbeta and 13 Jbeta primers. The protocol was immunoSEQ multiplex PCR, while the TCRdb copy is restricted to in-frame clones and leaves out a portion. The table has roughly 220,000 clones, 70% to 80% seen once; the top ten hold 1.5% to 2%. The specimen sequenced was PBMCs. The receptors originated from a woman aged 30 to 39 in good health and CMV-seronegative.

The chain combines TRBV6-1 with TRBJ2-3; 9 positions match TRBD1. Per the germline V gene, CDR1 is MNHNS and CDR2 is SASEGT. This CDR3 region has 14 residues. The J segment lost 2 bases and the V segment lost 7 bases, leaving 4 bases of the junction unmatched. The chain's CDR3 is CASIRDRDTDTQYF. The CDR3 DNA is TGTGCCAGCATCCGGGACAGGGACACAGATACGCAGTATTTT.

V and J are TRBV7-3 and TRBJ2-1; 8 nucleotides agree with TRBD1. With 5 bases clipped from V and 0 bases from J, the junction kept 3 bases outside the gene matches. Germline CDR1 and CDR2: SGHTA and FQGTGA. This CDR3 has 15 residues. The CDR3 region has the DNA TGTGCCAGCAGCAACGACAGGGGCTCCTACAATGAGCAGTTCTTC. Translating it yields CASSNDRGSYNEQFF. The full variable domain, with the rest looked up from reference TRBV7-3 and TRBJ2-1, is GAGVSQTPSNKVTEKGKYVELRCDPISGHTALYWYRQSLGQGPEFLIYFQGTGAADDSGLPNDRFFAVRPEGSVSTLKIQRTERGDSAVYLCASSNDRGSYNEQFFGPGTRLTVL.

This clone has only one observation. For the CDR3, the DNA is TGTGCCAGCAGCTCCGGGGGGGAAACCAATCAGCCCCAGCATTTT. It codes for CASSSGGETNQPQHF. The V call is TRBV9, the J call TRBJ1-5, with TRBD1 as a possible D gene (5 bases). This CDR3 is built from 15 residues. Germline CDR1 and CDR2: SGDLS and YYNGEE. Trimming cost V 4 bases and J 3 bases, with 14 bases left between them.

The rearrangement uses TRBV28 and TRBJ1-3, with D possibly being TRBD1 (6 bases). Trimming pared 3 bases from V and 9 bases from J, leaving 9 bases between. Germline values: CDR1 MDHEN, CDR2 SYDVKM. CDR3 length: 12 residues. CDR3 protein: CASSFGGGTIYF. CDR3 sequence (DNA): TGTGCCAGCAGTTTTGGGGGCGGCACCATATATTTT.

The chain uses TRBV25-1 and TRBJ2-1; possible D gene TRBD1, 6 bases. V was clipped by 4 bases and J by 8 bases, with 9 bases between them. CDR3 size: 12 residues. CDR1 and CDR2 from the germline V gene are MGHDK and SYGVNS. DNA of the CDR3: TGTGCCAGCAGTGGGACAGTTCATGAGCAGTTCTTC. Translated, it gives CASSGTVHEQFF.

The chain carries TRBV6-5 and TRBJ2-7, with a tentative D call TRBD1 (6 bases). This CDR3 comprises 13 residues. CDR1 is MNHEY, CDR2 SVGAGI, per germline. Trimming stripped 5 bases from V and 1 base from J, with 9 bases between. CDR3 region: CASSEQGSYEQYF. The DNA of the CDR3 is TGTGCCAGCAGTGAACAGGGATCCTACGAGCAGTACTTC.

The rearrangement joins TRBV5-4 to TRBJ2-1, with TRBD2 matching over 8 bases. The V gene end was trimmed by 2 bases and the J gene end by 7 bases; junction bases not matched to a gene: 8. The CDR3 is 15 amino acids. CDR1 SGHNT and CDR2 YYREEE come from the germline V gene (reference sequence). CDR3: CASSFERETSNEQFF. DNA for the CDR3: TGTGCCAGCAGCTTCGAGCGGGAGACTTCAAATGAGCAGTTCTTC.

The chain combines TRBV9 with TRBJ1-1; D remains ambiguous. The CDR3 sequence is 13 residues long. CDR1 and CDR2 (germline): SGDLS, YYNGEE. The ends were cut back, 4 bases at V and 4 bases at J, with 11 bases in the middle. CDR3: CASSRGPGTEAFF. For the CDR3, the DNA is TGTGCCAGCAGCCGGGGTCCGGGCACTGAAGCTTTCTTT.

The CDR3: CASSIGGSGKPQHF. CDR3 bases: TGTGCCAGCTCCATCGGGGGTTCCGGAAAGCCCCAGCATTTT. The chain combines TRBV28 with TRBJ1-5; TRBD1 is a possible D gene (5 bases). V was pared by 8 bases and J by 8 bases, with 19 bases between. Germline V gene sequence: CDR1 MDHEN, CDR2 SYDVKM. This CDR3 region has 14 residues.

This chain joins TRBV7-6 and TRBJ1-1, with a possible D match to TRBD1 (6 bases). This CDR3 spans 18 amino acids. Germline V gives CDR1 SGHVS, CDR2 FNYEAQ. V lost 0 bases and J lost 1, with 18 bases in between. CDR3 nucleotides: TGTGCCAGCAGCTTAGCCGGGAGGGGGGGGCCTTGGAACACTGAAGCTTTCTTT. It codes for CASSLAGRGGPWNTEAFF.

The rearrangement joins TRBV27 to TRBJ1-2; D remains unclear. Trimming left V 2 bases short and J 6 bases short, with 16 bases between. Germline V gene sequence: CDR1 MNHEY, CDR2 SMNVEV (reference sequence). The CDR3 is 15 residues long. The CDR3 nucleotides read TGTGCCAGCAGTTTAACGGGGTGGCGTTTGGATGGCTACACCTTC. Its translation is CASSLTGWRLDGYTF.

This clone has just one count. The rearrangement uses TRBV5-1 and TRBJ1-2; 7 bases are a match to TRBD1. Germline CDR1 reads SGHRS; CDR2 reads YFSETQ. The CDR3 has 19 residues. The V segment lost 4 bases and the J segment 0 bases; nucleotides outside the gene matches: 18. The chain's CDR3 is CASSPQGGSPYISNYGYTF. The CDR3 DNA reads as TGCGCCAGCAGCCCTCAGGGGGGCAGTCCCTATATTTCTAACTATGGCTACACCTTC.

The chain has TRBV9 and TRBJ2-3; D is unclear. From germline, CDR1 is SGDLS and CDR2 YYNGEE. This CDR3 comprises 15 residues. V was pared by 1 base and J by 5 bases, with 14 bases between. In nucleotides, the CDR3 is TGTGCCAGCAGCGTATTTGGTCAGGCAGTAGATACGCAGTATTTT. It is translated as CASSVFGQAVDTQYF.

The CDR3: CASSLSGVGGEPQHF. The CDR3 DNA sequence: TGTGCCAGCAGTTTATCAGGGGTTGGGGGTGAACCCCAGCATTTT. This sequence joins TRBV28 and TRBJ1-5; a weak D match, TRBD1 (6 bases). This CDR3 has 15 amino acids. Per the germline V gene, CDR1 is MDHEN and CDR2 is SYDVKM. The V end lost 1 base, the J end lost 10 bases, and 17 bases lay between the germline ends.

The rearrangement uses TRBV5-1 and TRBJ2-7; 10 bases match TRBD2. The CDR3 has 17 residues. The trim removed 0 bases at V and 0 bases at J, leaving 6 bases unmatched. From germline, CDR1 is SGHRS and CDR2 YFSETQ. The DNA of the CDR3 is TGCGCCAGCAGCTTGGCCTTTAGCGGGGGGTACTCCTACGAGCAGTACTTC. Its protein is CASSLAFSGGYSYEQYF. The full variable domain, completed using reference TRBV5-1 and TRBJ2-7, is KAGVTQTPRYLIKTRGQQVTLSCSPISGHRSVSWYQQTPGQGLQFLFEYFSETQRNKGNFPGRFSGRQFSNSRSEMNVSTLELGDSALYLCASSLAFSGGYSYEQYFGPGTRLTVT.

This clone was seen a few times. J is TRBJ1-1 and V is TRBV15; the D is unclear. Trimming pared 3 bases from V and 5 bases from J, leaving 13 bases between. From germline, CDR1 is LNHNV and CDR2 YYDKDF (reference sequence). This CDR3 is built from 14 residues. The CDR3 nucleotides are TGTGCCACCAGCAGGGAGAGGGCGGCTACTGAAGCTTTCTTT. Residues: CATSRERAATEAFF.

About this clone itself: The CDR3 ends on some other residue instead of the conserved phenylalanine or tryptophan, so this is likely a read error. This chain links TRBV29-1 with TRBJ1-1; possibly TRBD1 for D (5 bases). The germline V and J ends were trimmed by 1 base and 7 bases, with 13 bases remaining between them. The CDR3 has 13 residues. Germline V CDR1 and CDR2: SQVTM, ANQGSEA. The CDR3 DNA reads TGCAGCGTTGAAGGGACACCTAGTTTTGAAGCTTTCTTG. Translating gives CSVEGTPSFEAFL.

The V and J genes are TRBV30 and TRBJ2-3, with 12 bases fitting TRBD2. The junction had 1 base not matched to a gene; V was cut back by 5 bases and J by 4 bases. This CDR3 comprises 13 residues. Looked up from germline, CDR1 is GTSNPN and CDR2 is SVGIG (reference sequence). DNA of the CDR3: TGTGCCTGGTCTAGCGGGAGGGCAGATACGCAGTATTTT. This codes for CAWSSGRADTQYF.

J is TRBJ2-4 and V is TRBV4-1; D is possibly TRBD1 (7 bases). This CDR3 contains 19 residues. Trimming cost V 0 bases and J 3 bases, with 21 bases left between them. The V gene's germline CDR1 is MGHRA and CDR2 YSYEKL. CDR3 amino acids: CASSQDDRGQEGGKNIQYF. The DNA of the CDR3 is TGCGCCAGCAGCCAAGATGATCGAGGACAGGAGGGGGGCAAAAACATTCAGTACTTC.

For the CDR3, the DNA is TGCAGCACCCCAGCGGGAGGTGTATCCGGGGAGCTGTTTTTT. This translates into CSTPAGGVSGELFF. J is TRBJ2-2 and V is TRBV29-1; 9 nucleotides agree with TRBD2. CDR1 is SQVTM and CDR2 is ANQGSEA in the germline V gene. CDR3 length: 14 residues. The trim removed 8 bases at V and 6 bases at J, leaving 10 bases unmatched.

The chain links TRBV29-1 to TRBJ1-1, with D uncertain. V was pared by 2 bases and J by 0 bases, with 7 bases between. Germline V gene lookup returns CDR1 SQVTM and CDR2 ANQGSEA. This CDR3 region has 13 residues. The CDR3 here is CSVERTLNTEAFF. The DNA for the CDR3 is TGCAGCGTTGAAAGGACTTTGAACACTGAAGCTTTCTTT.

CDR3 residues: CASSHGTSSNQPQHF. DNA of the CDR3: TGTGCCAGCAGCCACGGGACAAGTAGCAATCAGCCCCAGCATTTT. The chain couples TRBV5-5 to TRBJ1-5; D is possibly TRBD1 (6 bases). Germline CDR1 reads SGHKS; CDR2 reads YYEKEE (reference sequence). This CDR3 has 15 residues. The V end lost 4 bases, the J end lost 0 bases, and 11 bases lay between the germline ends.

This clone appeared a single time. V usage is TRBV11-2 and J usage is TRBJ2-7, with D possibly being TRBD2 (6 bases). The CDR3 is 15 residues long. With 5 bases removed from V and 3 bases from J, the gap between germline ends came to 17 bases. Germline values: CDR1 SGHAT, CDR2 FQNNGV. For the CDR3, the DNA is TGTGCCAGCAGCCACCCTCGGCAGGGAGGCTACGAGCAGTACTTC. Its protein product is CASSHPRQGGYEQYF.